One and the same sample provided the 22 T cell receptor beta chains below, sequenced in a study of cytotoxic CD8 clonotypes in ibrutinib-treated CLL. Method: immunoSEQ multiplex PCR; TCRdb's copy keeps in-frame clones and lacks some. The sample includes 250,000 to 350,000 clones, roughly four fifths of them seen just once. The sequencing used PBMCs, collected at disease progression, from a patient treated with ibrutinib. These receptors came from a human donor with chronic lymphocytic leukemia.

This rearrangement joins TRBV7-2 to TRBJ2-2, with TRBD1 as a possible D gene (6 bases). The CDR3 spans 15 residues. The germline CDR1 and CDR2 sequences are SGHTA and FQGNSA. The V gene lost 4 bases and the J gene lost 4 bases, with 13 bases spanning the gap. CDR3 sequence (DNA): TGTGCCAGCAGCTCCCGCAGGGGTTTCACCGGGGAGCTGTTTTTT. Amino acids: CASSSRRGFTGELFF.

This clone was found a few times. The chain employs TRBV6-5 and TRBJ2-2; D gene uncertain. Germline CDR1 MNHEY, CDR2 SVGAGI. The CDR3 runs 14 residues. Trimming took 2 bases from V and 8 from J, leaving 12 bases between them. The CDR3 DNA sequence: TGTGCCAGCAGTTACAAGCGCCGCCAAGGGGAGCTGTTTTTT. The encoded protein is CASSYKRRQGELFF.

This clone is a singleton in its sample. The chain has TRBV4-1 and TRBJ2-3; 7 nucleotides agree with TRBD2. The V segment lost 2 bases and the J segment 1 base; nucleotides outside the gene matches: 9. This CDR3 comprises 17 residues. CDR1 MGHRA and CDR2 YSYEKL come from the germline V gene. The CDR3, as DNA: TGCGCCAGCAGCCAAAGGTTCGGGGGGACCCGCACAGATACGCAGTATTTT. Its protein is CASSQRFGGTRTDTQYF.

The chain recombines TRBV9 with TRBJ2-5, with TRBD2 as a possible D gene (5 bases). This CDR3 has 15 residues. V dropped 0 bases and J dropped 1 base, with 10 bases sitting between them. Germline CDR1 SGDLS, CDR2 YYNGEE. The CDR3 DNA is TGTGCCAGCAGCGTAGGGACGGGGTCCCAAGAGACCCAGTACTTC. Protein: CASSVGTGSQETQYF. The full variable domain, with the rest looked up from reference TRBV9 and TRBJ2-5, is DSGVTQTPKHLITATGQRVTLRCSPRSGDLSVYWYQQSLDQGLQFLIQYYNGEERAKGNILERFSAQQFPDLHSELNLSSLELGDSALYFCASSVGTGSQETQYFGPGTRLLVL.

The V call is TRBV6-1, the J call TRBJ2-7, with D maybe TRBD2 (6 bases). The V end was cut by 4 bases, the J end by 0 bases, with 16 bases between. The CDR3 sequence is 16 residues long. CDR1 is MNHNS and CDR2 is SASEGT in the germline V gene. For the CDR3, the DNA is TGTGCCAGCAGTGCGGGGCGGGGAAGGATCTCCTACGAGCAGTACTTC. This codes for CASSAGRGRISYEQYF.

V and J are TRBV7-2 and TRBJ2-7; D may match TRBD1 or TRBD2 (6 bases each). This CDR3 contains 13 residues. Germline V gene data show CDR1 as SGHTA and CDR2 as FQGNSA. Trimming stripped 1 base from V and 7 bases from J, with 11 bases between. CDR3 DNA sequence: TGTGCCAGCAGCTTAGTAGGGGGGAGTGAGCAGTACTTC. Its protein is CASSLVGGSEQYF.

This clone appeared a few times. The chain has TRBV9 and TRBJ2-2; 7 positions agree with TRBD2. The J segment lost 0 bases and the V segment lost 4 bases, leaving 12 bases of the junction unmatched. Germline V gene sequence: CDR1 SGDLS, CDR2 YYNGEE. The CDR3 contains 18 residues. As DNA, the CDR3 is TGTGCCAGCAGCCCCTTCGGGATTGGACTAGCGAACACCGGGGAGCTGTTTTTT. This encodes CASSPFGIGLANTGELFF.

The rearrangement links TRBV2 to TRBJ1-5; D unclear. The CDR3 has 13 residues. V was cut by 6 bases and J by 4 bases, with 10 bases left in between. The germline gives CDR1 SNHLY, CDR2 FYNNEI. CDR3 nucleotides: TGTGCCAGCAGAACGATGGGGAATCAGCCCCAGCATTTT. This sequence encodes CASRTMGNQPQHF.

The chain is built from TRBV11-2 and TRBJ1-1; D not certain. The germline V and J ends were trimmed by 1 base and 5 bases, with 8 bases remaining between them. The CDR3 spans 13 residues. The germline CDR1 and CDR2 sequences are SGHAT and FQNNGV. CDR3 in DNA: TGTGCCAGCAGCTTAGGGTTGGGTACTGAAGCTTTCTTT. Protein sequence: CASSLGLGTEAFF.

This clone has only one observation. This chain joins TRBV28 and TRBJ1-5; D is unclear. CDR3 length: 15 residues. Germline V lookup: CDR1 MDHEN, CDR2 SYDVKM. Trimming left V 3 bases short and J 4 bases short, with 13 bases between. CDR3: CASSFPSGSNQPQHF. DNA for the CDR3: TGTGCCAGCAGTTTCCCATCCGGGTCAAATCAGCCCCAGCATTTT.

The V gene is TRBV19, the J gene TRBJ1-4; a possible D gene is TRBD1 (6 bases). Trimming cost V 5 bases and J 14 bases, with 15 bases left between them. This CDR3 has 12 residues. The V gene's germline CDR1 is LNHDA and CDR2 SQIVND (reference sequence). Here the CDR3 DNA reads TGTGCCAGTAGTCAATCTCAGGGGAAGCTGTTTTTT. Protein product: CASSQSQGKLFF.

This chain joins TRBV25-1 and TRBJ2-5, with D possibly matching TRBD1 (6 bases). Trimming stripped 2 bases from V and 7 bases from J, with 11 bases between. In germline, CDR1 is MGHDK, CDR2 SYGVNS. This CDR3 has 13 amino acids. Written as DNA, the CDR3 is TGTGCCAGCAGTGAACGGACAGCCGGGACCCAGTACTTC. Translated, it gives CASSERTAGTQYF.

The gene calls are TRBV20-1 and TRBJ2-7, with D tentatively TRBD1 (6 bases). The V gene lost 6 bases and the J gene lost 7 bases, with 13 bases spanning the gap. The germline V gene has CDR1 DFQATT and CDR2 SNEGSKA (reference sequence). The CDR3 totals 11 residues. As DNA, the CDR3 is TGCAGTGCCCTAACAGGGTTGGAGCAGTACTTC. Protein sequence: CSALTGLEQYF.

This chain connects TRBV2 to TRBJ2-6, with D perhaps assigned TRBD1 or TRBD2 (5 bases each). In germline, CDR1 is SNHLY, CDR2 FYNNEI. This CDR3 comprises 15 residues. Deletions cut 5 bases from V and 5 bases from J, with 13 bases between. The CDR3 here is CASSFWDARANVLTF. CDR3 nucleotide sequence: TGTGCCAGCAGTTTTTGGGACGCGAGGGCCAACGTCCTGACTTTC.

This chain connects TRBV11-2 to TRBJ2-7; 7 nucleotides match TRBD2. The germline V gene has CDR1 SGHAT and CDR2 FQNNGV. The CDR3 sequence is 13 residues long. V lost 7 bases to trimming and J lost 6 bases; unmatched junction nucleotides: 9. CDR3 DNA sequence: TGTGCCAGCAAGAGGGCCCCGGGGGGCGAGCAGTACTTC. This gives the protein CASKRAPGGEQYF.

The chain combines TRBV29-1 with TRBJ1-5; D remains unclear. Germline CDR1 is SQVTM and CDR2 is ANQGSEA. The V and J ends lost 4 bases and 4 bases respectively, with 8 bases between them. CDR3 length: 12 residues. The CDR3 region has the DNA TGCAGCGTTGGGTCCCAGAATCAGCCCCAGCATTTT. This translates into CSVGSQNQPQHF. The full variable domain, with the rest looked up from reference TRBV29-1 and TRBJ1-5, is SAVISQKPSRDICQRGTSLTIQCQVDSQVTMMFWYRQQPGQSLTLIATANQGSEATYESGFVIDKFPISRPNLTFSTLTVSNMSPEDSSIYLCSVGSQNQPQHFGDGTRLSIL.

The V and J genes are TRBV6-6 and TRBJ2-1; 7 bases are a match to TRBD2. Germline V gives CDR1 MNHNY, CDR2 SVGAGI (reference sequence). V lost 0 bases to trimming and J lost 5 bases; unmatched junction nucleotides: 7. CDR3 length equals 16 residues. The chain's CDR3 is CASSYSPSSGNNEQFF. CDR3 DNA: TGTGCCAGCAGTTACTCTCCATCTAGCGGAAACAATGAGCAGTTCTTC.

This chain joins TRBV29-1 and TRBJ1-2, with D perhaps matching TRBD1 (6 bases). The CDR3 runs to 13 residues. V dropped 2 bases and J dropped 8 bases, with 15 bases sitting between them. The germline gives CDR1 SQVTM, CDR2 ANQGSEA. CDR3 sequence reads: CSVEWGRGRGYTF. CDR3 coding DNA: TGCAGCGTTGAATGGGGGCGCGGGCGAGGCTACACCTTC.

A single count supports this clone. This chain uses TRBV5-4 with TRBJ2-2; unclear D gene. Germline CDR1 is SGHNT and CDR2 is YYREEE (reference sequence). V gave up 4 bases and J gave up 2 bases, with 12 bases separating them. The CDR3 length is 15 residues. The DNA for the CDR3 is TGTGCCAGCAGCCCCAGGATGGGCAACACCGGGGAGCTGTTTTTT. This translates into CASSPRMGNTGELFF.

The CDR3 protein is CASSRPGQGGGQPQHF. As DNA, the CDR3 is TGTGCCAGCAGCCGTCCCGGACAGGGGGGGGGTCAGCCCCAGCATTTT. The chain has TRBV6-6 and TRBJ1-5; 10 positions agree with TRBD1. Trimming took 6 bases from V and 6 from J; bases not matched to a gene: 11. Germline CDR1 and CDR2: MNHNY and SVGAGI (reference sequence). The CDR3 runs 16 residues.

The CDR3 DNA reads as TGTGCCAGCAGCGCCTTTCGGCGGGACAGGACCTCCTACGAGCAGTACTTC. Its protein product is CASSAFRRDRTSYEQYF. The chain carries TRBV13 and TRBJ2-7, with TRBD1 matching over 8 bases. With V trimmed by 5 bases and J by 0 bases, 12 bases remained unmatched. Germline lookup yields CDR1 PRHDT and CDR2 FYEKMQ (reference sequence). The CDR3 spans 17 residues.

The table lists this clone with a count of one. V and J are TRBV2 and TRBJ1-5; D not certain. The V end was cut by 7 bases, the J end by 3 bases, with 16 bases between. CDR3 length: 15 residues. Germline loops: CDR1 SNHLY, CDR2 FYNNEI. CDR3 region: CASITNCQFNQPQHF. The CDR3 DNA is TGTGCCAGCATCACGAACTGTCAGTTCAATCAGCCCCAGCATTTT.